A selection of T cell receptor beta chains follows, all from one sample in a study of T cell responses to AZD1222 COVID-19 vaccine. The repertoire was sequenced with immunoSEQ multiplex PCR; TCRdb's copy has only in-frame clones and lacks some. The sample includes approximately 160,000 clones, 85% to 95% seen only once; the top ten take approximately 5.5%. Here the sequenced sample was peripheral blood, taken 28 days after the second AZD1222 dose. Source of these receptors: an adult who received the AZD1222 COVID-19 vaccine. The CDR3 runs from the conserved cysteine through the conserved F or W. D genes are given only for firm matches. Clone size appears in some rows only: once, few, many, or a class for an expanded clone.

clone_size d_call j_call v_call cdr3_aa cdr3_nt
- TRBD1 TRBJ1-1 TRBV7-9 CASSSQNRGRNTEAFF TGTGCCAGCAGCTCGCAGAACAGGGGCCGGAACACTGAAGCTTTCTTT
- - TRBJ1-1 TRBV4-3 CASSQAGPRTEAFF TGCGCCAGCAGCCAAGCCGGGCCGAGGACTGAAGCTTTCTTT
- - TRBJ2-7 TRBV5-4 CASSLGPHGEQYF TGTGCCAGCAGCTTGGGCCCCCATGGGGAGCAGTACTTC
- - TRBJ2-4 TRBV2 CASSEWAGVGKNIQYF TGTGCCAGCAGTGAATGGGCAGGGGTAGGGAAAAACATTCAGTACTTC
- - TRBJ2-7 TRBV30 CAWGRGRVREQYF TGTGCCTGGGGGCGGGGGCGGGTGCGCGAGCAGTACTTC
once TRBD1 TRBJ2-5 TRBV3-1/TRBV3-2 CASSQIRGLVETQYF TGTGCCAGCAGCCAAATCAGGGGGCTGGTAGAGACCCAGTACTTC
- - TRBJ2-7 TRBV20-1 CSAPGQIEQYF TGCAGTGCTCCCGGGCAAATCGAGCAGTACTTC
- - TRBJ2-7 TRBV7-3 CASSRDKQYEQYF TGTGCCAGCAGCCGGGACAAACAATACGAGCAGTACTTC
- TRBD1 TRBJ1-4 TRBV18 CASSPGQGRGEKLFF TGTGCCAGCTCACCCGGACAGGGTAGAGGAGAAAAACTGTTTTTT
- TRBD2 TRBJ2-1 TRBV11-2 CASSLDKGGWNEQFF TGTGCCAGCAGCTTAGATAAGGGAGGGTGGAATGAGCAGTTCTTC
- TRBD2 TRBJ2-7 TRBV2 CASSVSLAGSSYEQYF TGTGCCAGCAGTGTTAGCCTAGCGGGGAGCTCCTACGAGCAGTACTTC
- - TRBJ1-4 TRBV5-4 CASSFRITDEGEKLFF TGTGCCAGCAGCTTCCGGATTACCGATGAGGGTGAAAAACTGTTTTTT
- - TRBJ1-4 TRBV27 CASSPQNIPTNEKLFF TGTGCCAGCAGTCCGCAGAATATCCCAACTAATGAAAAACTGTTTTTT
- - TRBJ2-2 TRBV19 CASSARSQVRGLFF TGTGCCAGTAGTGCCAGAAGCCAAGTCCGAGGGCTGTTTTTT
once TRBD1 TRBJ1-1 TRBV19 CASSPPGTVNTEAFF TGTGCCAGTAGTCCACCGGGGACAGTGAACACTGAAGCTTTCTTT
- - TRBJ1-2 TRBV2 CASSPDRFVGPRNYGYTF TGTGCCAGCAGTCCCGACAGGTTTGTGGGTCCGAGGAACTATGGCTACACCTTC
- TRBD1 TRBJ1-2 TRBV28 CASSLTGKDGYTF TGTGCCAGCAGTTTGACAGGGAAGGATGGCTACACCTTC
- TRBD1 TRBJ1-2 TRBV11-2 CASSPQGAHYGYTF TGTGCCAGCAGCCCCCAGGGGGCCCACTATGGCTACACCTTC
- - TRBJ2-3 TRBV28 CASSATTGGADTQYF TGTGCCAGCAGTGCGACTACCGGTGGGGCAGATACGCAGTATTTT
- TRBD1 TRBJ1-4 TRBV10-3 CAISATGVNEKLFF TGTGCCATCAGTGCCACAGGGGTAAATGAAAAACTGTTTTTT
- TRBD1 TRBJ1-2 TRBV11-2 CASSYNRGGYTF TGTGCCAGCAGCTACAACAGGGGTGGCTACACCTTC
- TRBD2 TRBJ2-7 TRBV4-1 CASSQVFPTGTSLSSYEQYF TGCGCCAGCAGCCAAGTTTTCCCGACCGGGACTAGCCTGAGCTCCTACGAGCAGTACTTC
- - TRBJ1-2 TRBV28 CASHGVLVGYTF TGTGCCAGCCATGGCGTCTTGGTAGGCTACACCTTC
many - TRBJ1-1 TRBV29-1 CSALLGTTEAFF TGCAGCGCCCTCCTGGGGACGACTGAAGCTTTCTTT
- TRBD1 TRBJ2-7 TRBV27 CASRMTGGYEQYF TGTGCCAGCAGGATGACAGGGGGGTACGAGCAGTACTTC
- TRBD1 TRBJ1-1 TRBV7-9 CASSGQGVHTEAFF TGTGCCAGCAGCGGACAGGGGGTACACACTGAAGCTTTCTTT
few - TRBJ2-7 TRBV18 CASSPIAEGSYEQYF TGTGCCAGCTCACCTATAGCGGAGGGCTCCTACGAGCAGTACTTC
- - TRBJ1-2 TRBV27 CASSLSWGLNYGYTF TGTGCCAGCAGTTTATCTTGGGGCCTTAACTATGGCTACACCTTC
- TRBD2 TRBJ2-1 TRBV19 CASSMSGRMRNEQFF TGTGCCAGTAGTATGAGCGGGAGAATGAGGAATGAGCAGTTCTTC
- TRBD1 TRBJ1-4 TRBV14 CASSQMRGGGEKLFF TGTGCCAGCAGCCAAATGAGAGGGGGCGGTGAAAAACTGTTTTTT
once - TRBJ1-1 TRBV15 CATSREGDSEAFF TGTGCCACCAGCAGAGAAGGCGACAGTGAAGCTTTCTTT
- TRBD1 TRBJ1-2 TRBV5-1 CASSSETGGVGYTF TGCGCCAGCAGCTCGGAGACAGGGGGAGTGGGCTACACCTTC
- - TRBJ1-2 TRBV2 CASSGDTTYYGYTF TGTGCCAGCAGTGGGGACACAACGTACTATGGCTACACCTTC
- - TRBJ2-1 TRBV4-1 CASSQGVSNEQFF TGCGCCAGCAGCCAAGGGGTGAGCAATGAGCAGTTCTTC
- - TRBJ2-3 TRBV6-5 CASSYSMASLGDTQYF TGTGCCAGCAGTTACTCGATGGCCTCTCTCGGAGATACGCAGTATTTT